This T cell receptor (beta chain) is drawn from a study of cytomegalovirus exposure and HLA in healthy donors. Findings and caveats of the study: HLA allele associations emerged for roughly 16,000 TCR beta sequences in a later analysis, at 0.05 false discovery rate. V- and J-gene trimming of TCR beta was linked (in a later analysis) to a missense DCLRE1C variant.

Looked up from germline, CDR1 is SNHLY and CDR2 is FYNNEI. The CDR3 totals 14 residues. V was pared by 4 bases and J by 2 bases, with 10 bases between. About this clone: The antigen remains unidentified.

13 Jbeta primers and 60 Vbeta primers were used for the PCR. Method: immunoSEQ multiplex PCR; TCRdb's copy keeps in-frame clones and lacks some. The sample lists about 160,000 clones; 65% to 80% were seen once. The sample consisted of PBMCs. This TCR was recovered from a woman between 45 and 60 years old in good health and CMV-seropositive. The V and J genes are TRBV2 and TRBJ2-3; tentatively, D is TRBD1 (6 bases). The CDR3: CASSGRQDTDTQYF. The CDR3 DNA reads as TGTGCCAGCAGTGGGAGACAGGACACAGATACGCAGTATTTT.